This T cell receptor (beta chain) was found in a study of chemoradiotherapy in HPV16-positive cancers (dated by TCRdb to between 2022 and 2023). Context from the whole study: Functional T-cell assays on cells from two HPV16-positive patients defined candidate HPV-specific T-cell clones and common TCR motifs. Whether T-cell immunity against the HPV oncoproteins E6 and E7 changes during chemoradiotherapy and whether survival is affected by this immunity were examined in the study. The candidate HPV-specific TCRs and motifs were then tracked in TCR repertoires from around 86 patients with HPV-related cancers. On the study overall, not on this receptor specifically: The survival association was reported for HPV16-positive patients, and the functional definition of HPV-specific T cells was derived from only a couple of HPV16-positive patients. In HPV16-positive patients, expansion of HPV-responsive T cells during chemoradiotherapy was found to be associated with improved recurrence-free survival. Expansion of candidate HPV-specific clones and E7-related TCR motifs was observed in the tumor microenvironment during treatment, whereas no such expansion was observed for non-HPV-specific T cells.

Because repertoires were sampled repeatedly during chemoradiotherapy, clonal expansion in the tumor microenvironment could be followed. This clone appeared a single time. No cognate antigen has been identified for it. Nothing much larger sits one base from this clone, and base qualities are not available. CDR1 SGHVS and CDR2 FQNEAQ were looked up in the germline V gene. From V the trimming removes 3 bases and from J it removes 0 bases, while the gene matches leave 6 bases of the junction unaccounted for. Counted from cysteine to phenylalanine, this CDR3 has 17 amino acids. Of all the DNA, just the CDR3 is kept, 51 bases in frame from base 1. Library generation was performed with the immunoSEQ multiplex PCR assay. Here the immuneACCESS table is served through TCRdb, limited to in-frame sequences with V and J called. Missing clones are a known gap in these copies; in checked studies unresolved V genes cover under half, and the rest lacks a known reason. This sample gives about 35,000 clones in total; about 90% of them show up just once. The ten largest clones take up 3.5% to 4% of the sample.

Source: blood, taken from a patient who underwent chemoradiotherapy. The rearranged chain carries TRBV7-8 and TRBJ1-5, with 9 central nucleotides matching TRBD1. The sequence was obtained from a human donor with HPV-associated anogenital cancer. The DNA sequence is as follows: TGTGCCAGCAGCTTGGGACAGGGTTCTAATAGCAATCAGCCCCAGCATTTT. Its coded protein is CASSLGQGSNSNQPQHF.